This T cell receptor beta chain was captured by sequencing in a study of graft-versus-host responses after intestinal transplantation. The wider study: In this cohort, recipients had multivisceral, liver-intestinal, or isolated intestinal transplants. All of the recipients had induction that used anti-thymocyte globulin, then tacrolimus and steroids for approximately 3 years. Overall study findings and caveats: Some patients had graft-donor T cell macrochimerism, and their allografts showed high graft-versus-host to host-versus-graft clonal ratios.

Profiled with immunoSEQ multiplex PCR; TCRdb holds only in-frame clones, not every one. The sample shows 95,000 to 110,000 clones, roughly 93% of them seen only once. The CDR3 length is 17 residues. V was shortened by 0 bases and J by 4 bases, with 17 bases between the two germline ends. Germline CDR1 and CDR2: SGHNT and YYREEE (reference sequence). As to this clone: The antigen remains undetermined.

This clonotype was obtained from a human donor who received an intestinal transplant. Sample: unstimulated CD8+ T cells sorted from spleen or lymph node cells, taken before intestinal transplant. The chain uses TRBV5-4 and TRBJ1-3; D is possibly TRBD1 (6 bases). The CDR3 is CASSLGGARGEGNTIYF. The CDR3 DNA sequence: TGTGCCAGCAGCTTGGGGGGGGCGCGAGGGGAGGGAAACACCATATATTTT. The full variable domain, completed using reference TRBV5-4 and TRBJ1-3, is ETGVTQSPTHLIKTRGQQVTLRCSSQSGHNTVSWYQQALGQGPQFIFQYYREEENGRGNFPPRFSGLQFPNYSSELNVNALELDDSALYLCASSLGGARGEGNTIYFGEGSWLTVV.